The clone carrying this TCR beta chain was seen a handful of times. The sample belongs to a study of blood T cell repertoires in COVID-19. J was trimmed by 4 bases and V by 0 bases; bases with no gene match: 17. The length of the CDR3 is 20 residues. Germline V gene data show CDR1 as SNHLY and CDR2 as FYNNEI. The assay was immunoSEQ multiplex PCR, and TCRdb's table has in-frame clones only and misses some. The table lists approximately 130,000 clones, about 76% of them singletons. The TCR originated in a man older than 75 with acute or convalescent COVID-19. Sequenced: peripheral blood. The V gene is TRBV2, the J gene TRBJ1-2; 10 positions agree with TRBD1. CDR3 in DNA: TGTGCCAGCAGTGAAGCGCTTTGGGGGACAGGGGAAGAACCTAGCTATGGCTACACCTTC. It is translated as CASSEALWGTGEEPSYGYTF.